The T cell receptor beta chain described here comes from a study of blood T cells in healthy people across ages. The count of this clonotype is one. Together with a sample-barcoded 5' primer, a J-beta primer mix was included in a second PCR lasting roughly 6 to 12 cycles. TCRdb re-called the 5' RACE reads through MiXCR, storing one row per CDR3 protein. The sample shows 1,800,000 or so distinct CDR3 sequences, roughly two fifths of them seen only once. Per sample, no less than 6 micrograms of total RNA were extracted. Trimming left V 5 bases short and J 6 bases short, with 19 bases between. Germline lookup yields CDR1 SQVTM and CDR2 ANQGSEA. The CDR3 has 14 residues.

V usage is TRBV29-1 and J usage is TRBJ1-2; D may be TRBD1 (6 bases). The clonotype originates from a human donor in good health. Sample: blood. The CDR3 coding sequence is TGCAGCGTTAAGAGACAGTCTAAGGGGGATGGCTACACCTTC. This encodes CSVKRQSKGDGYTF.